Listed here are 5 T cell receptor beta chains from one sample, sequenced in a study of shared clonotypes between healthy human individuals. Using immunoSEQ multiplex PCR, the repertoire was profiled, and TCRdb retains in-frame clones only, with some absent. The sample records 550,000 to 850,000 clones, over 65% being singletons. Sequencing used memory CD4+ T cells sorted from blood. Indicated subset: CD45RA-negative fraction. The receptors were sampled from a woman in her twenties or thirties in good health.

In this sample, this clone turned up a few times. Other nucleotide sequences from this sample produce the same CDR3. The chain recombines TRBV2 with TRBJ1-5; 7 bases map to TRBD1. The ends lost 8 bases at V and 1 base at J; junction bases unmatched: 2. Germline V lookup: CDR1 SNHLY, CDR2 FYNNEI. The CDR3 runs to 13 residues. CDR3 nucleotide sequence: TGTGCCAGCCGGGGACAGAGCAATCAGCCCCAGCATTTT. It translates to CASRGQSNQPQHF.

At least ten counts were recorded for this clone. The chain uses TRBV10-1 and TRBJ1-2, with a possible D match to TRBD1 (5 bases). Germline CDR1 reads WNHNN; CDR2 reads SYGVQD (reference sequence). V was trimmed by 2 bases and J by 2 bases, leaving 12 bases between them. The CDR3 is made up of 15 amino acids. CDR3 sequence (DNA): TGCGCCAGCAGTGAGGGGACCTCTGGAAACTATGGCTACACCTTC. It yields the protein CASSEGTSGNYGYTF.

Here the CDR3 DNA reads TGTGCCAGCAGTTCGGCGGGGCGCGGTTCTATCCGTGGAGCTTTCTTT. It codes for CASSSAGRGSIRGAFF. The J gene is TRBJ1-1, the V gene TRBV27; TRBD1 might be the D (5 bases). The CDR3 contains 16 residues. Germline CDR1 is MNHEY and CDR2 is SMNVEV (reference sequence). Trimming removed 4 bases at V and 10 bases at J, with 25 bases between.

The chain has TRBV2 and TRBJ2-3, with D uncertain. The CDR3 runs 12 residues. The V gene lost 9 bases and the J gene lost 2 bases, with 9 bases spanning the gap. Per the germline V gene, CDR1 is SNHLY and CDR2 is FYNNEI. This CDR3 is CASRVYTDTQYF. The CDR3 bases are TGTGCCAGTCGGGTCTACACAGATACGCAGTATTTT.

The gene calls are TRBV27 and TRBJ2-7; 13 nucleotides line up with TRBD2. Germline lookup yields CDR1 MNHEY and CDR2 SMNVEV (reference sequence). This CDR3 region has 16 residues. The J segment lost 3 bases and the V segment lost 2 bases, leaving 4 bases of the junction unmatched. The chain's CDR3 is CASSLAGLAGDYEQYF. The CDR3 DNA is TGTGCCAGCAGTTTAGCCGGACTAGCGGGAGACTACGAGCAGTACTTC.